The 10 T cell receptor beta chains reported below all come from one sample, sequenced in a study of T cell changes during pregnancy in multiple sclerosis (dated by TCRdb to the late 2010s). The receptor library was made with the immunoSEQ multiplex PCR assay. This immuneACCESS table, as held by TCRdb, lists in-frame sequences with V and J called but not all clones. Of the missing ones, under half trace to an unresolved V gene in checked studies; the others have no known cause. For this sample there are around 80,000 clones; about 91% appear just once. In total, the top ten clones hold approximately 1.4% of the sample. The input for sequencing was peripheral blood, taken before pregnancy. The receptors stem from a female donor with multiple sclerosis, enrolled in a pregnancy study.

The gene calls are TRBV27 and TRBJ2-3; no firm D call. CDR1 and CDR2 (germline): MNHEY, SMNVEV (reference sequence). The germline V and J ends were trimmed by 2 bases and 1 base, with 10 bases remaining between them. The CDR3 has 15 residues. CDR3 region: CASSLIRWGTDTQYF. The DNA of the CDR3 is TGTGCCAGCAGTTTAATCAGGTGGGGCACAGATACGCAGTATTTT.

The chain links TRBV5-1 to TRBJ2-7; the D gene is possibly TRBD2 (5 bases). The CDR3 has 13 amino acids. The V gene's germline CDR1 is SGHRS and CDR2 YFSETQ. V was shortened by 3 bases and J by 4 bases, with 11 bases between the two germline ends. CDR3 in amino acids: CASSSGPGYEQYF. CDR3 nucleotides: TGCGCCAGCAGCTCCGGGCCGGGGTACGAGCAGTACTTC.

The chain couples TRBV6-4 to TRBJ2-3; perhaps TRBD1 as D (5 bases). V lost 0 bases and J lost 0, with 7 bases in between. Germline values: CDR1 MRHNA, CDR2 SNTAGT. The CDR3 is 15 amino acids. The CDR3 DNA sequence: TGTGCCAGCAGTGACTCGACAGTTAGCACAGATACGCAGTATTTT. It is translated as CASSDSTVSTDTQYF.

The V gene is TRBV27, the J gene TRBJ2-2, with D maybe TRBD2 (5 bases). The germline CDR1 and CDR2 sequences are MNHEY and SMNVEV (reference sequence). Trimming removed 6 bases at V and 0 bases at J, with 17 bases between. This CDR3 contains 17 residues. The CDR3 region is CASSSSLGEPNTGELFF. CDR3 nucleotide sequence: TGTGCCAGCAGCTCCTCCCTCGGGGAACCGAACACCGGGGAGCTGTTTTTT.

The chain joins TRBV7-6 to TRBJ2-1; 7 nucleotides match TRBD1. The CDR3 spans 15 residues. Germline V gene data show CDR1 as SGHVS and CDR2 as FNYEAQ. V gave up 4 bases and J gave up 5 bases; unmatched junction bases: 8. The CDR3 DNA reads as TGTGCCAGCAGCTGGACAGGTGGGGCACACAATGAGCAGTTCTTC. The encoded protein is CASSWTGGAHNEQFF.

This clone was seen once. CDR3 residues: CASTPPGTQETQYF. CDR3 coding DNA: TGTGCCAGCACCCCCCCGGGAACCCAAGAGACCCAGTACTTC. This chain joins TRBV2 and TRBJ2-5; D is perhaps TRBD2 (5 bases). V lost 7 bases, J lost 1 base, and 13 bases lay in between. The CDR3 has 14 amino acids. The germline V gene encodes CDR1 SNHLY and CDR2 FYNNEI.

The sample holds one count of this clone. The chain uses TRBV5-1 and TRBJ2-2, with TRBD1 as a possible D gene (6 bases). This CDR3 spans 18 amino acids. Germline loops: CDR1 SGHRS, CDR2 YFSETQ. Trimming removed 1 base at V and 0 bases at J, with 16 bases between. This CDR3 reads CASSLSIVRQANTGELFF. The CDR3 bases are TGCGCCAGCAGCTTGTCGATCGTCCGACAGGCGAACACCGGGGAGCTGTTTTTT.

The chain carries TRBV7-9 and TRBJ1-3; 8 nucleotides agree with TRBD1. Germline-derived CDR1 and CDR2 are SEHNR and FQNEAQ (reference sequence). Trimming cost V 5 bases and J 0 bases; bases outside gene matches: 6. The CDR3 has 16 amino acids. The CDR3 protein is CASSRGTGSSGNTIYF. CDR3 coding DNA: TGTGCCAGCAGCCGCGGGACAGGCTCCTCTGGAAACACCATATATTTT. Combining the CDR3 with reference TRBV7-9 and TRBJ1-3 gives the whole variable domain DTGVSQNPRHKITKRGQNVTFRCDPISEHNRLYWYRQTLGQGPEFLTYFQNEAQLEKSRLLSDRFSAERPKGSFSTLEIQRTEQGDSAMYLCASSRGTGSSGNTIYFGEGSWLTVV.

This clone was recorded once. The genes are TRBV10-1 and TRBJ2-7; tentatively, D is TRBD1 (6 bases). Germline V gene data show CDR1 as WNHNN and CDR2 as SYGVQD (reference sequence). The CDR3 is 15 amino acids. V was shortened by 2 bases and J by 3 bases, with 14 bases between the two germline ends. CDR3 in amino acids: CASSEREAGVYEQYF. The CDR3 nucleotides are TGCGCCAGCAGTGAGAGGGAAGCAGGGGTCTACGAGCAGTACTTC.

The chain has TRBV5-8 and TRBJ2-7, with D possibly matching TRBD1 (6 bases). V was cut by 3 bases and J by 7 bases, with 14 bases left in between. Germline V gene sequence: CDR1 SGHTS, CDR2 YDEGEE. The CDR3 has 13 residues. This CDR3 is CASSSGQLLEQYF. The CDR3 DNA reads as TGTGCCAGCAGCTCAGGACAGCTACTGGAGCAGTACTTC.